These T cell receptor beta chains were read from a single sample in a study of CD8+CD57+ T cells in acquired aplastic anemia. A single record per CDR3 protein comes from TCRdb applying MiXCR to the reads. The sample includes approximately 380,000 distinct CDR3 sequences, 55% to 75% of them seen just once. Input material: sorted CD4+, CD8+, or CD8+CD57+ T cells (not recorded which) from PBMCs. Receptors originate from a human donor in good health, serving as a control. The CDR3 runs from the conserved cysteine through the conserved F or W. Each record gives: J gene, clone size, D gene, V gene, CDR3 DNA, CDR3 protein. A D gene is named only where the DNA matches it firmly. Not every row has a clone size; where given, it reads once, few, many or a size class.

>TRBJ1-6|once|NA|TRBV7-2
TGTGCCAGCAGCCGCGCCGATAACTATAACACACCCCATCACTTT
CASSRADNYNTPHHF
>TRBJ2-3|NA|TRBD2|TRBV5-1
TGCGCCAGCAGTTCGGGACTAGTCACAGATACGCAGTATTTT
CASSSGLVTDTQYF
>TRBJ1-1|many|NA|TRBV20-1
TGCAGTGCTAGAGAGTTGCAGGCAAGCACTGAAGCTTTCTTT
CSARELQASTEAFF
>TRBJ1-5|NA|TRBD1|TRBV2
TGTGCCAGCAGCCGGGACAGTAGCAATCAGCCCCAGCATTTT
CASSRDSSNQPQHF
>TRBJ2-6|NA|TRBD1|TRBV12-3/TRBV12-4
TGTGCCAGCACCGAGGGACAGGGCACCCCTGGGGCCAACGTCCTGACTTTC
CASTEGQGTPGANVLTF
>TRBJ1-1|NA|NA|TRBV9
TGTGCCAGCAGCGATAAAGGCGGACCCTCCGAGCAGTCTTTCTTT
CASSDKGGPSEQSFF
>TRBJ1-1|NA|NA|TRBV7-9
TGTGCCAGCAGCCAATCGGTCGGGAACGCTTTCTTT
CASSQSVGNAFF
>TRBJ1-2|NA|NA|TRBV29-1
TGTAGCGTTGAAGCACAGGAATACCGTGGCTACACCTTC
CSVEAQEYRGYTF
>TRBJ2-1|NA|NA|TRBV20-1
TGCAGTGCCTATAAGTCGGGTGGCGAGCAGTTCTTC
CSAYKSGGEQFF
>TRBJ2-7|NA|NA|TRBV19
TGTGCCAGTAGTATAGCGGGGGCCCTCTCCTACGAGCAGTACTTC
CASSIAGALSYEQYF
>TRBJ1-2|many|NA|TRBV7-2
NA
CASSLVGAGAMGTF
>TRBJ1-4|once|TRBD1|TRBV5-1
TGCGCCAGCAGCACGACAGGGGAGAAAGAAAAACTGTTTTTT
CASSTTGEKEKLFF
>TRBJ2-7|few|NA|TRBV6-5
TGTGCCAGCACCGAAGGGCAGTACCTTCACGAGCAGTACTTC
CASTEGQYLHEQYF
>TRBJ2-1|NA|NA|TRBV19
TGTGCCAGTAGTATATCCCGCCAGCTTTACAATGAGCAGTTCTTC
CASSISRQLYNEQFF
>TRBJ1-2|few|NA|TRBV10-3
TGTGCCATCAGGTACCAGATCTCTTCTAACTATGGCTACACCTTC
CAIRYQISSNYGYTF
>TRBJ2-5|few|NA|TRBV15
TGTGCCACCAGCAGAAATTTCTTTGGGGTGAGGGAGACCCAGTACTTC
CATSRNFFGVRETQYF
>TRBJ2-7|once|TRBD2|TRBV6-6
TGTACCACCCACCCAACCGGGGGGGACATAGCCTACGAGCAGTACTTC
CTTHPTGGDIAYEQYF
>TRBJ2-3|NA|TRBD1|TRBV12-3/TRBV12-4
TGTGCCACCAGTCCAGATCGGGACAGAAGCACAGATACGCAGTATTTT
CATSPDRDRSTDTQYF
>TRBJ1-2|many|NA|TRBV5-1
TGCGCCAGCAGCTTGGACAGTCTCCAACAAACTAACTATGGCTACACCTTC
CASSLDSLQQTNYGYTF
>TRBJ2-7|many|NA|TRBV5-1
TGCGCCAGCAGTAACGGGGTTGACGAGCAGTACTTC
CASSNGVDEQYF
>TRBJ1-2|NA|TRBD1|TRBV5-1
TGCGCCAGCACCGGGACAGGGTATGGCTACACCTTC
CASTGTGYGYTF
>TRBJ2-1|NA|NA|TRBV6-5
TGTGCCAGCTCTCCCAAGGGCAATGAGCAGTTCTTC
CASSPKGNEQFF
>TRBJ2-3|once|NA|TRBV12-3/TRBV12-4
TGTGCCAGCAGTTTATCTCTGGGGAGCAGCACAGATACGCAGTATTTT
CASSLSLGSSTDTQYF
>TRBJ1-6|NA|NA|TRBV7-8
TGTGCCAGCAGCCCCCTCGGCCGCGGGATTGAATCCCTCCACTTT
CASSPLGRGIESLHF
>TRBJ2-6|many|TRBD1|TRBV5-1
TGCGCCAGCAGCCTGACAGGGTTCGGGGCCAACGTCCTGACTTTC
CASSLTGFGANVLTF
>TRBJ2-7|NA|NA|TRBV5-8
TGTGCCAGCATCGGGCCGCGTACCGGTGACGAGCAGTACTTC
CASIGPRTGDEQYF
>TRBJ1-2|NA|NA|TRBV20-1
TGCAGTGCTACCGGGACAATAGCTTGTTATGGCTACACCTTC
CSATGTIACYGYTF
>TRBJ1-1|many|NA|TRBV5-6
TGTGCCAGCAGCTTGGCGGTCGCAGGCACTGAAGCTTTCTTT
CASSLAVAGTEAFF
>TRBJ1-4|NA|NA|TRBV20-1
TGCAGTGCGACTAGGGGATTTAGGTATGAACTGTTTTTT
CSATRGFRYELFF
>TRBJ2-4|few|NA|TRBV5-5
TGTGCCAGCAGCTTGACAGGGAAAAACATTCAGTACTTC
CASSLTGKNIQYF
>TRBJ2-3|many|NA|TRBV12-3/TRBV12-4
TGTGCCAGCAGTTTCCCCCAGGAGGGGGGGCACGGAGATACGCAGTATTTT
CASSFPQEGGHGDTQYF
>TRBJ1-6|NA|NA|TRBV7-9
TGTGCCAGCAGCCAGACTGGCGGCAATTACTCACCCCACCACTTT
CASSQTGGNYSPHHF
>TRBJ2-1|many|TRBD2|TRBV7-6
TGTGCCAGCAGCCTGCAAATAGCGGGGGGGCCATATGAGCAGTTCTTC
CASSLQIAGGPYEQFF
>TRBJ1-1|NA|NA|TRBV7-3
TGTGCCAGCAGTATAGCGGGGGGGCAGGCTTTCTTT
CASSIAGGQAFF
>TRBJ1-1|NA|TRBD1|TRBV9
TGTGCCAGCAGCGTAGGGACAGGGGCGGAAGCTTTCTTT
CASSVGTGAEAFF
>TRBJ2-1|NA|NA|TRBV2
TGTGCCAGCAGCTTGGACAGGGTGGCGGGGGGCAATGAGCAGTTCTTC
CASSLDRVAGGNEQFF
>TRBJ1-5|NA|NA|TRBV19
NA
CASGLGGNSPLHFGNDF
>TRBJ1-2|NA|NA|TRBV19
TGTGCCAGTAGACCTCCCGGACAGAACTATGGCTACACCTTC
CASRPPGQNYGYTF
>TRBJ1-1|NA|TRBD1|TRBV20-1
TGCAGTGCTAGCAGGGGGACTATGGGGGAAGCTTTCTTC
CSASRGTMGEAFF
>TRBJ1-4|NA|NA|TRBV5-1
TGTGCCAGCAGCTTAGTCAGCGACAACGAGGGTGAAAAACTGTTTTTT
CASSLVSDNEGEKLFF
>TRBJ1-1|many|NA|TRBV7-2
TGTGCCAGCAGCTTGACGAACACTGAAGCTTTCTTT
CASSLTNTEAFF